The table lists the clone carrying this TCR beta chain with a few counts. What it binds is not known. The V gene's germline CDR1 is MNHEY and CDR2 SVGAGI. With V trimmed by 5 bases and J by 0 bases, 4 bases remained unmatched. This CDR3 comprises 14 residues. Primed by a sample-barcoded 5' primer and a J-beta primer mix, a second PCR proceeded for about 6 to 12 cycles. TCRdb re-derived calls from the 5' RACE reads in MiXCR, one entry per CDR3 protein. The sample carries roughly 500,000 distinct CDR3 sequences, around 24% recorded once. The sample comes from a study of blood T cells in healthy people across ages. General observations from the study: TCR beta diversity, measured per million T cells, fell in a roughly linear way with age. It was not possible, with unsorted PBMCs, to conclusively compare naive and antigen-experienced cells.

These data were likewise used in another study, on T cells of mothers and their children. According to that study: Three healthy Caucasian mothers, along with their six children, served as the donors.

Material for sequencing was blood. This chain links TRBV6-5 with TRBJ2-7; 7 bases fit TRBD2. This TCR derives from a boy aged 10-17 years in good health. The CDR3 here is CASSVAGDSYEQYF. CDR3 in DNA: TGTGCCAGCAGTGTGGCGGGGGACTCCTACGAGCAGTACTTC.